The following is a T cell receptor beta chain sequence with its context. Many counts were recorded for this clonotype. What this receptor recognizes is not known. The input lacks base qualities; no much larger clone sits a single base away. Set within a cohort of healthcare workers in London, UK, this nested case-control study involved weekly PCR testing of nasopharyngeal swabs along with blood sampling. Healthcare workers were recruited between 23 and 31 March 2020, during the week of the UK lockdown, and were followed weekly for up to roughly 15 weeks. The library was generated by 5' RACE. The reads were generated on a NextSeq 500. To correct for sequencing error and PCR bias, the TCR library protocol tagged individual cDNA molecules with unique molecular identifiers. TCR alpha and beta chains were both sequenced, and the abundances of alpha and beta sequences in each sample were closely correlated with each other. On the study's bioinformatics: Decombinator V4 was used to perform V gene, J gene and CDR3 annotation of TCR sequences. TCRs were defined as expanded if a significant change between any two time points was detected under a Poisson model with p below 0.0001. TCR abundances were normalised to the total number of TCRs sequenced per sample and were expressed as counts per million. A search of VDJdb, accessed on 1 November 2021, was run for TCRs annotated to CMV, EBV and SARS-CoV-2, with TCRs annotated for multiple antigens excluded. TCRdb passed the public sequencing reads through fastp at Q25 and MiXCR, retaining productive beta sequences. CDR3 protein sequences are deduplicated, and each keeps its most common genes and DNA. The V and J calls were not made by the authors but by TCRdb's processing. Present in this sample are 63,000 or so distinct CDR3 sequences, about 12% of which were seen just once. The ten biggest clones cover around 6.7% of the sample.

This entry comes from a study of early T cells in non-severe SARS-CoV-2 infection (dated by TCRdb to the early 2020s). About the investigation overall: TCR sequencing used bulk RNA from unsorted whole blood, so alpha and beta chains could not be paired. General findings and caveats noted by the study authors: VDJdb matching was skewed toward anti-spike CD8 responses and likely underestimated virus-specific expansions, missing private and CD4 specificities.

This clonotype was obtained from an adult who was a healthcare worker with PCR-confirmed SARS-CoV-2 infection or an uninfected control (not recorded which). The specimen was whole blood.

The bases are TGTGCCAGCAGCCCGTCGGGGGGTCAGGTGAACACTGAAGCTTTCTTT. Its translation is CASSPSGGQVNTEAFF. This receptor chain uses TRBV7-3 and TRBJ1-1, with TRBD1 perhaps the D gene, on 5 matching bases. The germline V gene provides CDR1 SGHTA and CDR2 FQGTGA. V is pared back by 5 bases and J by 0 bases, with 16 bases lying between the germline termini. The CDR3 numbers 16 residues from cysteine through phenylalanine. Only the CDR3 DNA stays, 48 bases, in frame from base 1.